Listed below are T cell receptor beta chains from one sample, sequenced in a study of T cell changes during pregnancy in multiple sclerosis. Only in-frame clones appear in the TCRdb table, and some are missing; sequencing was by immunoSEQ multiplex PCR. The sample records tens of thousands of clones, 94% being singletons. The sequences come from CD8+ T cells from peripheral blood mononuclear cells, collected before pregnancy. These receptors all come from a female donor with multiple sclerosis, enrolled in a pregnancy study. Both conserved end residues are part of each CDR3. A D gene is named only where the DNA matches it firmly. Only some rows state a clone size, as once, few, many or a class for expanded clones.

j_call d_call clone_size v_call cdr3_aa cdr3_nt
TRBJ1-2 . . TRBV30 CAWSSEFQYGYTF TGTGCCTGGAGTTCGGAGTTTCAGTATGGCTACACCTTC
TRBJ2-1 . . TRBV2 CASSRTPTQGPYNEQFF TGTGCCAGCAGTCGTACTCCAACCCAGGGGCCCTACAATGAGCAGTTCTTC
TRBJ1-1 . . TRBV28 CASTPWGEGTEAFF TGTGCCAGCACCCCCTGGGGGGAGGGCACTGAAGCTTTCTTT
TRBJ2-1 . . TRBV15 CATSRDLAMIYNEQFF TGTGCCACCAGCAGAGATTTGGCCATGATTTACAATGAGCAGTTCTTC
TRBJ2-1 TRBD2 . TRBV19 CASRAGLDINEQFF TGTGCCAGTAGAGCGGGACTAGACATCAATGAGCAGTTCTTC
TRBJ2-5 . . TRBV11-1 CASSFLQGGETQYF TGTGCCAGCAGCTTTTTACAGGGCGGAGAGACCCAGTACTTC
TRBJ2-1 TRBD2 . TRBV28 CASSFGSVGLAGGNNNEQFF TGTGCCAGCAGTTTCGGGAGCGTGGGACTAGCGGGAGGAAATAACAATGAGCAGTTCTTC
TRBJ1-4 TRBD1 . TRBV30 CAWTGQGQEKLFF TGTGCCTGGACGGGACAGGGGCAAGAAAAACTGTTTTTT
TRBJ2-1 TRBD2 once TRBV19 CASSIIAGGSYNEQFF TGTGCCAGTAGTATAATAGCGGGAGGCTCCTACAATGAGCAGTTCTTC
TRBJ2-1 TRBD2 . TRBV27 CASSTSGRGSYNEQFF TGTGCCAGCAGCACTAGCGGGAGGGGATCCTACAATGAGCAGTTCTTC
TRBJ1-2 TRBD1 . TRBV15 CATSGTGGADGYTF TGTGCCACCTCCGGGACAGGGGGCGCCGATGGCTACACCTTC
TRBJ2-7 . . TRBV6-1 CASSDRVVSYEQYF TGTGCCAGCAGTGACAGGGTCGTCTCCTACGAGCAGTACTTC
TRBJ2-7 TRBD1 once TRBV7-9 CASSPGTGGRGQYF TGTGCCAGCAGCCCCGGGACAGGGGGACGGGGGCAGTACTTC
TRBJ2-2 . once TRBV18 CASSAAAGANTGELFF TGTGCCAGCTCGGCCGCGGCAGGGGCCAACACCGGGGAGCTGTTTTTT
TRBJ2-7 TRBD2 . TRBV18 CASSPIPGLADYEQYF TGTGCCAGCTCACCCATCCCGGGACTAGCAGACTACGAGCAGTACTTC
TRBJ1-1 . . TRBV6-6 CASNLPGLLNTEAFF TGTGCCAGCAATCTCCCCGGACTGTTGAACACTGAAGCTTTCTTT
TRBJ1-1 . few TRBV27 CASSYTQYTEAFF TGTGCCAGCAGCTACACACAGTACACTGAAGCTTTCTTT
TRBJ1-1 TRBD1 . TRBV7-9 CASSLGDRARDTEAFF TGTGCCAGCAGCTTAGGGGACAGAGCGAGGGACACTGAAGCTTTCTTT
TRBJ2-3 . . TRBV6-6 CASSHDFSTDTQYF TGTGCCAGCAGCCACGACTTTAGCACAGATACGCAGTATTTT
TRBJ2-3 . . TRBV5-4 CASSATRTDTQYF TGTGCCAGCAGCGCGACTAGAACAGATACGCAGTATTTT
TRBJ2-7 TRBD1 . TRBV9 CASSPGQGAYEQYF TGTGCCAGCAGCCCGGGACAGGGGGCCTACGAGCAGTACTTC
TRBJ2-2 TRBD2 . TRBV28 CASSLSSPGLGTSGELFF TGTGCCAGCAGTTTATCAAGCCCTGGACTAGGGACGTCCGGGGAGCTGTTTTTT
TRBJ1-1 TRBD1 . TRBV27 CASSLSWTGVYTEAFF TGTGCCAGCAGTTTATCGTGGACAGGGGTTTACACTGAAGCTTTCTTT
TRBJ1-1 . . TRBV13 CASTKSLVTEAFF TGTGCCAGCACCAAGAGTTTGGTCACTGAAGCTTTCTTT
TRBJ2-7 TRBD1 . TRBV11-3 CASSHGAGTGAGEQYF TGTGCCAGCAGCCATGGAGCCGGGACAGGGGCTGGGGAGCAGTACTTC
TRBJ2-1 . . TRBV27 CASSPPGLLNEQFF TGTGCCAGCAGTCCCCCGGGTCTCTTGAATGAGCAGTTCTTC
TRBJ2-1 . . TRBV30 CAWSYLAGNEQFF TGTGCCTGGAGTTATCTAGCCGGGAATGAGCAGTTCTTC
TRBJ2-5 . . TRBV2 CASSMDKGGRETQYF TGTGCCAGCAGCATGGACAAGGGTGGCCGGGAGACCCAGTACTTC
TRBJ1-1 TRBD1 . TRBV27 CASSGLGQPEAFF TGTGCCAGCAGTGGCCTGGGACAGCCTGAAGCTTTCTTT
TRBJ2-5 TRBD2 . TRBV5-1 CASSFTGLAGGEIYQETQYF TGCGCCAGCAGCTTTACGGGACTAGCGGGAGGGGAGATATACCAAGAGACCCAGTACTTC
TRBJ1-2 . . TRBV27 CASSLHREGFGYTF TGTGCCAGCAGTTTGCACAGGGAGGGATTTGGCTACACCTTC
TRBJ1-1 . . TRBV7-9 CASIRGSTEAFF TGTGCCAGCATCAGGGGTAGCACTGAAGCTTTCTTT
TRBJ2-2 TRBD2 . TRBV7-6 CASSSPTSGRTGELFF TGTGCCAGCAGCTCCCCCACTAGCGGGAGAACCGGGGAGCTGTTTTTT
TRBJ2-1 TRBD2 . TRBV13 CASSLSLAETDNEQFF TGTGCCAGCAGCTTATCCCTAGCGGAGACTGACAATGAGCAGTTCTTC
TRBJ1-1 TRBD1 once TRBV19 CASSAGTGSRAFF TGTGCCAGTAGTGCCGGGACAGGGAGTCGAGCTTTCTTT
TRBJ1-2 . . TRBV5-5 CASSLKTLDGYTF TGTGCCAGCAGCCTGAAGACCCTAGATGGCTACACCTTC
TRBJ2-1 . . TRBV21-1 CASSKVGGTVPFF TGTGCCAGCAGCAAAGTTGGAGGGACGGTTCCGTTCTTC
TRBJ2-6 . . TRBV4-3 CASSQDQSSLGGANVLTF TGCGCCAGCAGCCAAGACCAATCTTCCCTCGGTGGGGCCAACGTCCTGACTTTC
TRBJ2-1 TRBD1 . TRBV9 CASSAGQGNYNEQFF TGTGCCAGCAGCGCGGGACAGGGGAATTACAATGAGCAGTTCTTC
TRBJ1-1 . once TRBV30 CAWSREGGGEAFF TGTGCCTGGAGCCGGGAAGGGGGGGGTGAAGCTTTCTTT
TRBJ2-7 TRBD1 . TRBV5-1 CASSQPGQDYEQYF TGCGCCAGCAGCCAACCGGGACAGGACTACGAGCAGTACTTC